This T cell receptor (beta chain) came from a study of blood T cell repertoires in COVID-19 (dated by TCRdb to 2019 to 2021). Looking at the study overall: Samples from collaborators originated in the United States, Italy and Spain and spanned both the acute and convalescent phases of COVID-19. The material from the prospective study consisted of cDNA or gDNA derived from T cells, B-cell-depleted T cells, or PBMCs. Deeply sampled blood TCRbeta repertoires from subjects exposed to, actively infected with, or recovered from COVID-19 were included in the dataset. A freely available public database, intended as a resource for researchers studying the immune response to SARS-CoV-2, is where the repertoires were released. Samples came from the ongoing ImmuneRACE study (first 160 participants) plus 1,254 subjects from 6 global collaborators. Sample metadata almost always included a de-identified subject ID, COVID-19 status, age in years and sex. Where HLA class I and class II types were available, the types were taken from metadata supplied by the sample provider, not from assay-based typing. Results the study describes overall, beyond this receptor: The quantity of clinical and demographic metadata differed by source and by participant and was supplied without curation.

As concerns this clone: Its antigen remains undetermined. Base qualities were left out, and no much larger clone turns up one base away.

TCRbeta CDR3 regions were amplified from genomic DNA using the immunoSEQ Assay, a bias-controlled multiplex PCR. Processing in the source paper ran as follows. The number of nucleated cells in each sample was estimated from the amplification of reference gene primers within the assay. To quantify the absolute abundance of each unique TCRbeta CDR3 rearrangement, sequence reads were collapsed and filtered. For each sample, productive Simpson clonality was calculated by taking the square root of Simpson's diversity index across productive rearrangements. TCRdb provides this immuneACCESS table in a form limited to in-frame rearrangements. Some clones are lacking; in checked studies, under half of them reflect an unresolved V gene, and why the rest are absent is not known. Clone size and the V and J calls come from that table; the DNA yielded D and trimming. The sample table holds some 260,000 clones, of which approximately 88% were seen once. Together, the top ten hold roughly 6.3% of the sample.

One collaborating source in Seattle enrolled patients during active infection and followed them longitudinally through the course of disease. Whole blood was collected in K2EDTA tubes by collaborating institutions according to the institutions' own protocols. For TCRbeta analysis, collaborator samples were shipped as frozen whole blood, as isolated PBMCs, or as DNA extracted from either sample type. From a lookup of the germline V gene, CDR1 and CDR2 are MDHEN and SYDVKM. Inclusive of the bounding cysteine and phenylalanine, the CDR3 is 14 residues long. Only CDR3 DNA remains: 42 bases, in frame from the first base. V is reduced by 1 base and J by 9 bases, leaving a spacing of 10 bases between them.

Sequences were obtained from peripheral blood. The TCR sequence derives from a woman aged 25 to 39 with COVID-19, enrolled during active disease. This receptor chain uses TRBV28 and TRBJ1-6, with no confident D gene call. The nucleotide sequence is TGTGCCAGCAGTTTATCACTCCATCCTTCACCCCTCCACTTT. The translation is CASSLSLHPSPLHF.